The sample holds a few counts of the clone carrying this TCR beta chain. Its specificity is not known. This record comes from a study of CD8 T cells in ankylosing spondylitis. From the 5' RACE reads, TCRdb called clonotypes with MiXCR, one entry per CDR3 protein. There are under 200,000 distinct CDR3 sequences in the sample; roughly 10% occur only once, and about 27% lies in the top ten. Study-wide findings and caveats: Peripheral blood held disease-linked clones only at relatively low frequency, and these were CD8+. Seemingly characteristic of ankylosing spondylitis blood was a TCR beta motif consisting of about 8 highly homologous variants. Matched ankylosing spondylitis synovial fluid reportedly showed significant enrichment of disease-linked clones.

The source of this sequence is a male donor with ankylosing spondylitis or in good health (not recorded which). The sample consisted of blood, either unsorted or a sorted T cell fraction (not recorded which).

The DNA for the CDR3 is TGTGCCAGCAACTCAGCTACCTACGAGCAGTACTTC. It yields the protein CASNSATYEQYF. The rearrangement links TRBV6-2 or TRBV6-3 to TRBJ2-7; D gene uncertain. Germline loops: CDR1 MNHEY, CDR2 SVGEGT. The CDR3 totals 12 residues. The V end was cut by 7 bases, the J end by 2 bases, with 9 bases between.